These T cell receptor beta chains were read from a single sample in a study of cytomegalovirus exposure and HLA in healthy donors. Assay: immunoSEQ multiplex PCR; the TCRdb copy retains only in-frame clones and omits some. The data show some 130,000 clones, about 80% seen once. Material: PBMCs. All receptors come from a man aged 40-49 years in good health and CMV-seropositive. The CDR3 runs from the conserved cysteine through the conserved F or W. A D gene is named only where the DNA matches it firmly. Not every row has a clone size; where given, it reads once, few, many or a size class.

j_call: TRBJ1-6
clone_size: NA
v_call: TRBV30
d_call: NA
cdr3_aa: CAWRGIDFYNSPLHF
cdr3_nt: TGTGCCTGGAGGGGCATAGATTTCTATAATTCACCCCTCCACTTT

j_call: TRBJ1-1
clone_size: NA
v_call: TRBV7-9
d_call: NA
cdr3_aa: CSSSLGSGRGEAFF
cdr3_nt: TGTTCCAGCAGCTTAGGGTCGGGGAGGGGTGAAGCTTTCTTT

j_call: TRBJ1-1
clone_size: few
v_call: TRBV9
d_call: NA
cdr3_aa: CASSVTGASEAFF
cdr3_nt: TGTGCCAGCAGCGTCACAGGCGCAAGTGAAGCTTTCTTT

j_call: TRBJ1-5
clone_size: NA
v_call: TRBV2
d_call: NA
cdr3_aa: CASKGDNQPQHF
cdr3_nt: TGTGCCAGCAAGGGGGACAATCAGCCCCAGCATTTT

j_call: TRBJ2-2
clone_size: once
v_call: TRBV13
d_call: TRBD2
cdr3_aa: CASSPRTSGGTGELFF
cdr3_nt: TGTGCCAGCAGCCCTCGGACTAGCGGGGGCACCGGGGAGCTGTTTTTT

j_call: TRBJ2-1
clone_size: NA
v_call: TRBV27
d_call: NA
cdr3_aa: CASSITETDEQFF
cdr3_nt: TGTGCCAGCAGTATAACAGAGACGGATGAGCAGTTCTTC

j_call: TRBJ2-3
clone_size: NA
v_call: TRBV7-9
d_call: NA
cdr3_aa: CASSVALANTDTQYF
cdr3_nt: TGTGCCAGCAGTGTGGCGCTAGCGAACACAGATACGCAGTATTTT

j_call: TRBJ2-7
clone_size: NA
v_call: TRBV7-9
d_call: NA
cdr3_aa: CSSSPTHGGTIRAYEQYF
cdr3_nt: TGTTCCAGCAGCCCTACTCATGGGGGGACGATCCGGGCCTACGAGCAGTACTTC

j_call: TRBJ1-3
clone_size: NA
v_call: TRBV19
d_call: NA
cdr3_aa: CASSTRRAEYHLTLDSGNTIYF
cdr3_nt: TGTGCCAGTAGTACCCGGAGGGCAGAATACCACCTAACCCTGGACTCTGGAAACACCATATATTTT

j_call: TRBJ1-1
clone_size: NA
v_call: TRBV7-8
d_call: TRBD1
cdr3_aa: CASSIIPTGGRTEAFF
cdr3_nt: TGTGCCAGCAGCATAATCCCGACAGGGGGAAGGACTGAAGCTTTCTTT

j_call: TRBJ2-7
clone_size: NA
v_call: TRBV7-2
d_call: NA
cdr3_aa: CASSLDWAAYEQYF
cdr3_nt: TGTGCCAGCAGCTTAGATTGGGCAGCCTACGAGCAGTACTTC

j_call: TRBJ1-4
clone_size: few
v_call: TRBV7-2
d_call: NA
cdr3_aa: CASSRTLEKLFF
cdr3_nt: TGTGCCAGCAGCAGGACACTCGAAAAACTGTTTTTT

j_call: TRBJ2-7
clone_size: NA
v_call: TRBV6-6
d_call: NA
cdr3_aa: CASSATSDWYEQYF
cdr3_nt: TGTGCCAGCAGTGCTACCTCGGACTGGTACGAGCAGTACTTC

j_call: TRBJ2-2
clone_size: NA
v_call: TRBV5-6
d_call: TRBD2
cdr3_aa: CASSWGTSGYTGELFF
cdr3_nt: TGTGCCAGCAGCTGGGGGACTAGCGGATACACCGGGGAGCTGTTTTTT

j_call: TRBJ2-5
clone_size: NA
v_call: TRBV4-2
d_call: NA
cdr3_aa: CASSQGTGVPSPQETQYF
cdr3_nt: TGTGCCAGCAGCCAAGGTACGGGGGTCCCGAGCCCCCAAGAGACCCAGTACTTC

j_call: TRBJ1-5
clone_size: NA
v_call: TRBV7-2
d_call: TRBD1
cdr3_aa: CASSLVGQDNQPQHF
cdr3_nt: TGTGCCAGCAGCTTAGTTGGACAGGACAATCAGCCCCAGCATTTT

j_call: TRBJ2-3
clone_size: once
v_call: TRBV30
d_call: NA
cdr3_aa: CAWSVGGSTDTQYF
cdr3_nt: TGTGCCTGGAGTGTCGGCGGGAGCACAGATACGCAGTATTTT

j_call: TRBJ2-1
clone_size: NA
v_call: TRBV5-1
d_call: TRBD2
cdr3_aa: CASSARGGGGPNEQFF
cdr3_nt: TGCGCCAGCAGCGCTCGGGGGGGCGGCGGCCCCAATGAGCAGTTCTTC

j_call: TRBJ2-2
clone_size: NA
v_call: TRBV11-2
d_call: TRBD2
cdr3_aa: CASSLGLAGKTGELFF
cdr3_nt: TGTGCCAGCAGCTTGGGGCTAGCGGGGAAAACCGGGGAGCTGTTTTTT

j_call: TRBJ1-5
clone_size: NA
v_call: TRBV6-1
d_call: TRBD1
cdr3_aa: CASLRDRGHQPQHF
cdr3_nt: TGTGCCAGCCTCCGGGACAGGGGACATCAGCCCCAGCATTTT

j_call: TRBJ1-1
clone_size: NA
v_call: TRBV29-1
d_call: NA
cdr3_aa: CSVEGAGTEAFF
cdr3_nt: TGCAGCGTTGAAGGGGCGGGGACTGAAGCTTTCTTT

j_call: TRBJ1-1
clone_size: NA
v_call: TRBV25-1
d_call: NA
cdr3_aa: CASSELQQGIKAFF
cdr3_nt: TGTGCCAGCAGTGAACTTCAACAGGGAATTAAAGCTTTCTTT

j_call: TRBJ2-7
clone_size: NA
v_call: TRBV7-8
d_call: NA
cdr3_aa: CASSSGGKSVYEQYF
cdr3_nt: TGTGCCAGCAGCTCAGGGGGGAAATCGGTTTACGAGCAGTACTTC

j_call: TRBJ2-7
clone_size: NA
v_call: TRBV11-2
d_call: NA
cdr3_aa: CASSLDRLGISSYEQYF
cdr3_nt: TGTGCCAGCAGCTTAGATAGGTTGGGCATCAGCTCCTACGAGCAGTACTTC

j_call: TRBJ1-4
clone_size: NA
v_call: TRBV5-4
d_call: NA
cdr3_aa: CASSLIPSEKLFF
cdr3_nt: TGTGCCAGCAGCTTGATTCCGTCTGAAAAACTGTTTTTT

j_call: TRBJ2-4
clone_size: NA
v_call: TRBV25-1
d_call: NA
cdr3_aa: CASSDYRRDRNIQYF
cdr3_nt: TGTGCCAGCAGTGACTATCGGAGGGACAGAAACATTCAGTACTTC

j_call: TRBJ2-6
clone_size: NA
v_call: TRBV11-2
d_call: TRBD1
cdr3_aa: CASSLRGRGANVLTF
cdr3_nt: TGTGCCAGCAGCTTAAGGGGGCGTGGGGCCAACGTCCTGACTTTC

j_call: TRBJ1-4
clone_size: NA
v_call: TRBV29-1
d_call: TRBD1
cdr3_aa: CSVLWRGQATNEKLFF
cdr3_nt: TGCAGCGTTCTGTGGAGGGGGCAGGCAACTAATGAAAAACTGTTTTTT

j_call: TRBJ1-1
clone_size: NA
v_call: TRBV11-2
d_call: NA
cdr3_aa: CASRRVNTEAFF
cdr3_nt: TGTGCCAGCCGTCGGGTGAACACTGAAGCTTTCTTT

j_call: TRBJ2-1
clone_size: NA
v_call: TRBV30
d_call: TRBD2
cdr3_aa: CAWSVQGLAGDNEQFF
cdr3_nt: TGTGCCTGGAGTGTACAGGGGCTAGCGGGAGACAATGAGCAGTTCTTC

j_call: TRBJ2-3
clone_size: NA
v_call: TRBV5-1
d_call: NA
cdr3_aa: CASSPELTDTQYF
cdr3_nt: TGCGCCAGCAGCCCTGAACTAACAGATACGCAGTATTTT

j_call: TRBJ1-2
clone_size: NA
v_call: TRBV5-4
d_call: TRBD1
cdr3_aa: CASSSRTGDYGYTF
cdr3_nt: TGTGCCAGCAGCTCCAGGACAGGAGACTATGGCTACACCTTC

j_call: TRBJ2-3
clone_size: NA
v_call: TRBV5-1
d_call: NA
cdr3_aa: CASSFSGAPTDTQYF
cdr3_nt: TGCGCCAGCAGCTTTAGCGGAGCCCCCACAGATACGCAGTATTTT

j_call: TRBJ1-2
clone_size: NA
v_call: TRBV19
d_call: TRBD1
cdr3_aa: CASDIGTGAYGYTF
cdr3_nt: TGTGCCAGTGACATCGGGACAGGGGCTTATGGCTACACCTTC

j_call: TRBJ2-7
clone_size: few
v_call: TRBV28
d_call: TRBD1
cdr3_aa: CASRRPGQYYEQYF
cdr3_nt: TGTGCCAGCAGACGTCCGGGACAGTATTACGAGCAGTACTTC

j_call: TRBJ1-5
clone_size: NA
v_call: TRBV5-6
d_call: TRBD1
cdr3_aa: CASSLGQGSNQPQHF
cdr3_nt: TGTGCCAGCAGCCTTGGACAGGGTAGCAATCAGCCCCAGCATTTT

j_call: TRBJ2-7
clone_size: NA
v_call: TRBV25-1
d_call: TRBD1
cdr3_aa: CASSIPGQGSYEQYF
cdr3_nt: TGTGCCAGCTCCATTCCGGGACAGGGTTCCTACGAGCAGTACTTC

j_call: TRBJ1-5
clone_size: once
v_call: TRBV30
d_call: TRBD1
cdr3_aa: CAWSVGDSQPQHF
cdr3_nt: TGTGCCTGGAGTGTAGGGGACAGTCAGCCCCAGCATTTT

j_call: TRBJ2-7
clone_size: NA
v_call: TRBV12-5
d_call: TRBD1
cdr3_aa: CASARDRGLEQYF
cdr3_nt: TGTGCTAGTGCCAGGGACAGGGGGCTCGAGCAGTACTTC

j_call: TRBJ1-2
clone_size: NA
v_call: TRBV28
d_call: NA
cdr3_aa: CASSFGRPSVADGRTF
cdr3_nt: TGTGCCAGCAGTTTTGGGAGGCCAAGTGTGGCAGACGGTCGCACCTTC

j_call: TRBJ1-1
clone_size: NA
v_call: TRBV28
d_call: TRBD1
cdr3_aa: CASSSTGGNTEAFF
cdr3_nt: TGTGCCAGCAGTTCGACAGGGGGGAACACTGAAGCTTTCTTT

j_call: TRBJ2-7
clone_size: NA
v_call: TRBV19
d_call: TRBD2
cdr3_aa: CASSPHSGRATYEQYF
cdr3_nt: TGTGCCAGTAGTCCCCATAGCGGGAGGGCAACCTACGAGCAGTACTTC

j_call: TRBJ2-2
clone_size: NA
v_call: TRBV18
d_call: NA
cdr3_aa: CASSPSIKVEVTGELFF
cdr3_nt: TGTGCCAGCTCACCGTCAATTAAGGTCGAGGTCACCGGGGAGCTGTTTTTT

j_call: TRBJ1-5
clone_size: NA
v_call: TRBV5-1
d_call: TRBD1
cdr3_aa: CASSPTGDPQPQHF
cdr3_nt: TGCGCCAGCAGCCCGACAGGGGATCCTCAGCCCCAGCATTTT

j_call: TRBJ1-2
clone_size: NA
v_call: TRBV7-2
d_call: TRBD1
cdr3_aa: CASSFETGRYGYTF
cdr3_nt: TGTGCCAGCAGCTTTGAGACAGGGCGCTATGGCTACACCTTC

j_call: TRBJ2-5
clone_size: NA
v_call: TRBV6-1
d_call: NA
cdr3_aa: CASSDRGARETQYF
cdr3_nt: TGTGCCAGCAGTGACAGGGGGGCGCGGGAGACCCAGTACTTC

j_call: TRBJ2-7
clone_size: NA
v_call: TRBV5-6
d_call: TRBD1
cdr3_aa: CASSGTDRGREQYF
cdr3_nt: TGTGCCAGCAGCGGGACGGACAGGGGGCGCGAGCAGTACTTC

j_call: TRBJ1-1
clone_size: few
v_call: TRBV2
d_call: NA
cdr3_aa: CASMLVENTEAFF
cdr3_nt: TGTGCCAGCATGCTAGTAGAGAACACTGAAGCTTTCTTT

j_call: TRBJ1-1
clone_size: NA
v_call: TRBV29-1
d_call: TRBD1
cdr3_aa: CSGTGRLDTEAFF
cdr3_nt: TGCAGCGGGACAGGGCGATTAGACACTGAAGCTTTCTTT

j_call: TRBJ2-3
clone_size: NA
v_call: TRBV5-4
d_call: NA
cdr3_aa: CASRPGQGADTQYF
cdr3_nt: TGTGCCAGCAGACCCGGACAAGGTGCAGATACGCAGTATTTT

j_call: TRBJ1-1
clone_size: few
v_call: TRBV5-8
d_call: NA
cdr3_aa: CASSLVQDSAYTQAFF
cdr3_nt: TGTGCCAGCAGCTTGGTACAGGACAGCGCATATACGCAAGCTTTCTTT

j_call: TRBJ2-5
clone_size: NA
v_call: TRBV7-6
d_call: TRBD2
cdr3_aa: CASSFGGRYETQYF
cdr3_nt: TGTGCCAGCAGCTTTGGCGGGAGGTACGAGACCCAGTACTTC

j_call: TRBJ2-7
clone_size: NA
v_call: TRBV13
d_call: NA
cdr3_aa: CASSLGRGDEQYF
cdr3_nt: TGTGCCAGTAGCTTAGGCCGCGGGGACGAGCAGTACTTC

j_call: TRBJ2-2
clone_size: NA
v_call: TRBV9
d_call: TRBD2
cdr3_aa: CASSVTGLAGTGELFF
cdr3_nt: TGTGCCAGCAGCGTGACGGGACTAGCCGGGACCGGGGAGCTGTTTTTT